A single sample gave rise to the 20 T cell receptor beta chains below, sequenced in a study of cytomegalovirus exposure and HLA in healthy donors. The data were produced by immunoSEQ multiplex PCR, yet TCRdb's version contains in-frame clones alone and is incomplete. The sample shows around 95,000 clones, roughly 85% of them seen only once. The sample consisted of PBMCs. These receptors were obtained from a man younger than 35 in good health and CMV-seropositive.

This rearrangement joins TRBV5-4 to TRBJ2-1, with TRBD2 matching 9 bases. The V and J ends lost 4 bases and 2 bases, in that order; junction bases with no gene match: 4. CDR1 and CDR2 (germline): SGHNT, YYREEE (reference sequence). The CDR3 runs to 15 residues. CDR3 protein: CASSITSGPYNEQFF. CDR3 in DNA: TGTGCCAGCAGCATAACTAGCGGGCCCTACAATGAGCAGTTCTTC.

This chain uses TRBV28 with TRBJ2-7, with TRBD2 matching over 11 bases. Germline assignment: CDR1 MDHEN and CDR2 SYDVKM. The V segment lost 6 bases and the J segment 2 bases; nucleotides outside the gene matches: 3. The CDR3 spans 14 residues. Here the CDR3 DNA reads TGTGCCAGCAGGAGACTAGCGGGAACCTACGAGCAGTACTTC. It specifies CASRRLAGTYEQYF.

The J gene is TRBJ1-3, the V gene TRBV11-2, with D possibly matching TRBD1 (5 bases). V was trimmed by 0 bases and J by 4 bases, leaving 16 bases between them. Germline CDR1 reads SGHAT; CDR2 reads FQNNGV. The CDR3 runs 17 residues. CDR3 region: CASSLDLGRGSGNTIYF. The CDR3 DNA reads TGTGCCAGCAGCTTAGACTTGGGGAGGGGCTCCGGAAACACCATATATTTT.

This chain links TRBV11-2 with TRBJ2-1, with 7 positions matching TRBD2. From germline, CDR1 is SGHAT and CDR2 FQNNGV. The CDR3 is made up of 15 amino acids. Trimming took 5 bases from V and 5 from J; bases not matched to a gene: 9. The CDR3 region has the DNA TGTGCCAGCAGCACAGGACTAGTTTGGCACAATGAGCAGTTCTTC. Protein product: CASSTGLVWHNEQFF.

The CDR3 DNA reads as TGTGCCAGCATTTCCCGGAGTTTTACGTCCTACGAGCAGTACTTC. It specifies CASISRSFTSYEQYF. The V and J genes are TRBV2 and TRBJ2-7; no clear D. This CDR3 comprises 15 residues. Germline CDR1 SNHLY, CDR2 FYNNEI. The germline V and J ends were trimmed by 7 bases and 1 base, with 17 bases remaining between them. The whole variable domain, remainder taken from reference TRBV2 and TRBJ2-7, is EPEVTQTPSHQVTQMGQEVILRCVPISNHLYFYWYRQILGQKVEFLVSFYNNEISEKSEIFDDQFSVERPDGSNFTLKIRSTKLEDSAMYFCASISRSFTSYEQYFGPGTRLTVT.

This clone was seen only once. The rearrangement uses TRBV27 and TRBJ2-1, with TRBD2 matching 9 bases. Germline values: CDR1 MNHEY, CDR2 SMNVEV (reference sequence). V trimming: 4 bases; J trimming: 8 bases; junction bases outside the gene matches: 15. The CDR3 covers 17 residues. CDR3 sequence: CASSSGGTRLAADEQFF. CDR3 sequence (DNA): TGTGCCAGCAGTTCCGGGGGTACGAGACTAGCGGCCGATGAGCAGTTCTTC.

The chain joins TRBV27 to TRBJ2-3, with D perhaps TRBD1 (6 bases). There are 15 residues in the CDR3. Germline V gene data show CDR1 as MNHEY and CDR2 as SMNVEV (reference sequence). Trimming pared 4 bases from V and 0 bases from J, leaving 11 bases between. The CDR3 loop reads CASSSTGTSTDTQYF. CDR3 nucleotide sequence: TGTGCCAGCAGTTCGACCGGGACAAGCACAGATACGCAGTATTTT.

The chain carries TRBV7-9 and TRBJ2-3, with 8 bases lining up with TRBD1. CDR1 is SEHNR, CDR2 FQNEAQ, per germline (reference sequence). V shed 4 bases, J shed 2 bases, and the junction held 5 bases outside the gene matches. CDR3 size: 15 residues. The CDR3 DNA sequence: TGTGCCAGCAGCTCCAGGGGGCGGTTCACAGATACGCAGTATTTT. This translates into CASSSRGRFTDTQYF.

V gene TRBV28 combines with J gene TRBJ2-7; 11 bases match TRBD1. V trimming: 4 bases; J trimming: 4 bases; junction bases outside the gene matches: 6. The germline CDR1 and CDR2 sequences are MDHEN and SYDVKM. The CDR3 consists of 15 residues. CDR3 in amino acids: CASSSSGTGGYEQYV. CDR3 sequence (DNA): TGTGCCAGCAGTTCGTCCGGGACAGGGGGTTACGAGCAGTACGTC.

The V call is TRBV9, the J call TRBJ2-1, with 10 bases identical to TRBD1. Germline CDR1 SGDLS, CDR2 YYNGEE. Germline trimming cut 3 bases from V and 9 bases from J; bases unmatched to any gene: 15. The length of the CDR3 is 17 residues. The DNA for the CDR3 is TGTGCCAGCAGCGGAGTTGTCGGGACAGGGGTGGTAGGTGAGCAGTTCTTC. Translated: CASSGVVGTGVVGEQFF.

This clone was seen more than once but under ten times. The CDR3 here is CSVDGQAGTDTQYF. In DNA form, the CDR3 reads TGCAGCGTCGATGGACAGGCAGGCACAGATACGCAGTATTTT. The V gene is TRBV29-1, the J gene TRBJ2-3; 7 nucleotides match TRBD1. Germline V gives CDR1 SQVTM, CDR2 ANQGSEA. V was clipped by 6 bases and J by 1 base; unmatched bases: 7. The CDR3 has 14 residues.

The genes are TRBV5-1 and TRBJ1-2; D might be TRBD1 (5 bases). Germline V gene lookup returns CDR1 SGHRS and CDR2 YFSETQ. V gave up 0 bases and J gave up 4 bases, with 13 bases separating them. The CDR3 has 15 amino acids. Here the CDR3 reads CASSLGTGPLYGYTF. CDR3 DNA: TGCGCCAGCAGCTTGGGAACAGGTCCCCTCTATGGCTACACCTTC.

In this sample, this clone turned up a few times. The V gene is TRBV6-1, the J gene TRBJ2-3; D ambiguous. The CDR3 length is 12 residues. Trimming removed 6 bases at V and 0 bases at J, with 4 bases between. Germline V CDR1 and CDR2: MNHNS, SASEGT. DNA for the CDR3: TGTGCCAGCAGCGGGAGCACAGATACGCAGTATTTT. It specifies CASSGSTDTQYF.

The V call is TRBV6-1, the J call TRBJ2-7, with 10 bases lining up with TRBD2. The CDR3 sequence is 16 residues long. Germline CDR1 MNHNS, CDR2 SASEGT. The V segment lost 4 bases and the J segment 2 bases; nucleotides outside the gene matches: 8. In DNA, the CDR3 is TGTGCCAGCAGTGTAGCGGGAGGCGTACTACCCTACGAGCAGTACTTC. This translates into CASSVAGGVLPYEQYF.

V is TRBV4-2 and J is TRBJ2-1, with 9 bases fitting TRBD2. The J segment lost 4 bases and the V segment lost 2 bases, leaving 15 bases of the junction unmatched. The CDR3 contains 19 residues. Germline V gives CDR1 LGHNA, CDR2 YNFKEQ. The CDR3 sequence: CASSQPTDFLAGIYNEQFF. The DNA of the CDR3 is TGTGCCAGCAGCCAACCCACTGACTTTCTAGCGGGGATTTACAATGAGCAGTTCTTC.

The rearrangement uses TRBV4-2 and TRBJ2-1, with D perhaps TRBD1 (6 bases). This CDR3 region has 15 residues. V lost 1 base, J lost 3 bases, and 10 bases lay in between. CDR1 and CDR2 (germline): LGHNA, YNFKEQ. The CDR3 spells CASSQAGADYNEQFF. The CDR3 coding sequence is TGTGCCAGCAGCCAAGCAGGGGCGGACTACAATGAGCAGTTCTTC.

J is TRBJ1-1 and V is TRBV30; TRBD1 might be the D (5 bases). Germline-derived CDR1 and CDR2 are GTSNPN and SVGIG (reference sequence). V gave up 3 bases and J gave up 7 bases, with 9 bases separating them. CDR3 size: 11 residues. DNA of the CDR3: TGTGCCTGGAGGGAGGGGAGTGAAGCTTTCTTT. Protein product: CAWREGSEAFF.

The chain links TRBV11-2 to TRBJ2-3; possibly TRBD2 for D (5 bases). V was trimmed by 1 base and J by 3 bases, leaving 20 bases between them. Germline CDR1 reads SGHAT; CDR2 reads FQNNGV. The CDR3 is 18 amino acids. The CDR3 here is CASSLGWERSLGTDTQYF. CDR3 DNA: TGTGCCAGCAGCTTAGGGTGGGAGAGATCACTCGGGACAGATACGCAGTATTTT.

The chain has TRBV9 and TRBJ1-4; maybe TRBD1 (5 bases). V was clipped by 0 bases and J by 4 bases, with 10 bases between them. The germline gives CDR1 SGDLS, CDR2 YYNGEE. The CDR3 has 15 amino acids. CDR3 region: CASSVGGVVNEKLFF. In DNA, the CDR3 is TGTGCCAGCAGCGTAGGGGGGGTTGTTAATGAAAAACTGTTTTTT.

This clone was found once. The rearrangement uses TRBV5-4 and TRBJ2-1, with 14 bases aligning to TRBD2. V lost 2 bases, J lost 7 bases, and 14 bases stayed unmatched. CDR1 SGHNT and CDR2 YYREEE come from the germline V gene (reference sequence). The CDR3 has 19 amino acids. The CDR3 coding sequence is TGTGCCAGCAGCTTCGGTCGGCCCGGGACTAGCGGGAGCGGGAATGAGCAGTTCTTC. Translating it yields CASSFGRPGTSGSGNEQFF.